This passage covers 18 T cell receptor beta chains from one sample sequenced in a study of technical replicates of blood from several donors. TCRdb's table, derived via immunoSEQ multiplex PCR, lists solely in-frame clones and lacks some. The sample carries some 17,000 clones, roughly 86% recorded once. What was sequenced was PBMCs. These receptors all come from a human donor in good health.

The chain joins TRBV5-1 to TRBJ2-7, with TRBD1 as a possible D gene (5 bases). The V end was cut by 7 bases, the J end by 0 bases, with 11 bases between. Per germline, CDR1 SGHRS and CDR2 YFSETQ. This CDR3 region has 13 residues. CDR3 sequence: CASGAQSSYEQYF. Written as DNA, the CDR3 is TGCGCCAGCGGGGCCCAGAGCTCCTACGAGCAGTACTTC.

This rearrangement joins TRBV10-3 to TRBJ2-1; D is possibly TRBD2 (5 bases). Between the trimmed V and J ends, which lost 7 bases and 6 bases, there was a span of 16 bases. The CDR3 extends over 14 amino acids. The germline V gene has CDR1 ENHRY and CDR2 SYGVKD. CDR3 protein: CAINGLPSTNEQFF. The CDR3 region has the DNA TGTGCCATCAATGGACTGCCCTCAACCAATGAGCAGTTCTTC.

This chain uses TRBV6-6 with TRBJ2-3, with 7 nucleotides matching TRBD2. The J segment lost 9 bases and the V segment lost 6 bases, leaving 3 bases of the junction unmatched. CDR3 length: 11 residues. CDR1 MNHNY and CDR2 SVGAGI come from the germline V gene (reference sequence). CDR3 coding DNA: TGTGCCAGCAGCGAAGCGGGGACGCAGTATTTT. Protein sequence: CASSEAGTQYF.

This sequence joins TRBV2 and TRBJ2-6; TRBD1 agrees at 9 bases. Trimming at V came to 6 bases and at J to 0 bases, leaving 6 bases not matched to a gene. The V gene's germline CDR1 is SNHLY and CDR2 FYNNEI. This CDR3 contains 17 residues. In nucleotides, the CDR3 is TGTGCCAGCAGACCCGGGACAGGGAGCTCTGGGGCCAACGTCCTGACTTTC. Amino acid sequence: CASRPGTGSSGANVLTF.

The V call is TRBV19, the J call TRBJ2-1, with TRBD1 identical over 10 bases. V was clipped by 1 base and J by 8 bases; unmatched bases: 5. The CDR3 extends over 15 amino acids. The V gene's germline CDR1 is LNHDA and CDR2 SQIVND (reference sequence). This CDR3 reads CASSIAGQGIDEQFF. Written as DNA, the CDR3 is TGTGCCAGTAGTATAGCGGGACAGGGGATCGATGAGCAGTTCTTC.

This clone was seen a single time. The CDR3 sequence is CASSSGLAGVGQFF. For the CDR3, the DNA is TGTGCCAGCAGTTCGGGACTAGCGGGAGTGGGGCAGTTCTTC. The rearrangement links TRBV6-6 to TRBJ2-1, with 14 positions matching TRBD2. This CDR3 spans 14 amino acids. Germline CDR1 MNHNY, CDR2 SVGAGI (reference sequence). With V trimmed by 4 bases and J by 12 bases, 5 bases remained unmatched.

The chain couples TRBV7-8 to TRBJ2-7; 8 positions match TRBD1. Germline CDR1 reads SGHVS; CDR2 reads FQNEAQ. The CDR3 totals 15 residues. V was clipped by 0 bases and J by 5 bases; unmatched bases: 6. The CDR3 DNA is TGTGCCAGCAGCTTAGCACGCCAGGGGGCGAACGAGCAGTACTTC. Protein sequence: CASSLARQGANEQYF.

V is TRBV28 and J is TRBJ2-7; D ambiguous. CDR3 length equals 13 residues. The germline V gene encodes CDR1 MDHEN and CDR2 SYDVKM. Trimming took 3 bases from V and 1 from J, leaving 7 bases between them. This chain's CDR3 is CASSFSVSYEQYF. CDR3 DNA: TGTGCCAGCAGTTTCAGTGTATCCTACGAGCAGTACTTC.

The CDR3 DNA follows: TGTGCCAGCAGCCGACGTGGGGCAAACACCGGGGAGCTGTTTTTT. Translated, it gives CASSRRGANTGELFF. The chain links TRBV11-3 to TRBJ2-2, with D perhaps TRBD1 (5 bases). CDR1 and CDR2 (germline): SGHNT, YENEEA. The CDR3 spans 15 residues. Trimming removed 5 bases at V and 2 bases at J, with 12 bases between.

V and J are TRBV11-2 and TRBJ2-1, with 8 bases identical to TRBD1. CDR1 and CDR2 (germline): SGHAT, FQNNGV. V trimming: 5 bases; J trimming: 9 bases; junction bases outside the gene matches: 15. CDR3 length equals 16 residues. CDR3 bases: TGTGCCAGCAGCCAGAACCCGGGACAGGATCGCGGTGAGCAGTTCTTC. Amino acid sequence: CASSQNPGQDRGEQFF.

CDR3: CASRTGVWEYGYTF. The DNA for the CDR3 is TGTGCCAGTAGAACAGGGGTATGGGAGTATGGCTACACCTTC. The rearrangement links TRBV19 to TRBJ1-2; 7 bases are a match to TRBD1. The CDR3 has 14 amino acids. Germline V gene data show CDR1 as LNHDA and CDR2 as SQIVND (reference sequence). V was clipped by 6 bases and J by 5 bases; unmatched bases: 9.

V gene TRBV30 combines with J gene TRBJ1-1, with D perhaps matching TRBD1 (5 bases). Trimming removed 3 bases from V and 0 bases from J, with 14 bases in between. The length of the CDR3 is 15 residues. Per germline, CDR1 GTSNPN and CDR2 SVGIG (reference sequence). Here the CDR3 reads CAWSADRNMNTEAFF. In nucleotides, the CDR3 is TGTGCCTGGAGCGCTGACAGAAACATGAACACTGAAGCTTTCTTT.

Details on this clone: At one end, the junction sequence differs from germline, possibly due to a read error. This chain joins TRBV13 and TRBJ1-1; D is possibly TRBD1 (6 bases). The CDR3 is 12 amino acids. The V gene's germline CDR1 is PRHDT and CDR2 FYEKMQ (reference sequence). The CDR3: CASSGQGIARNF. The CDR3 coding sequence is TGTGCCAGCAGCGGCCAGGGGATAGCGCGCAATTTT.

The chain couples TRBV2 to TRBJ2-7; 10 nucleotides agree with TRBD2. This CDR3 region has 16 residues. The germline V gene encodes CDR1 SNHLY and CDR2 FYNNEI. The J segment lost 2 bases and the V segment lost 5 bases, leaving 9 bases of the junction unmatched. The CDR3 DNA reads as TGTGCCAGCAGTCCCCGGACTAGCGGAATACCCTACGAGCAGTACTTC. Its translation is CASSPRTSGIPYEQYF.

The rearrangement joins TRBV6-5 to TRBJ2-7; a possible D gene is TRBD2 (6 bases). Trimming pared 2 bases from V and 3 bases from J, leaving 11 bases between. Germline lookup yields CDR1 MNHEY and CDR2 SVGAGI. CDR3 length: 14 residues. CDR3 DNA sequence: TGTGCCAGCAGTTACGGTTTGGGAGGCTACGAGCAGTACTTC. Translation gives CASSYGLGGYEQYF.

The rearrangement joins TRBV29-1 to TRBJ2-3; 8 positions agree with TRBD1. The CDR3 length is 17 residues. The germline gives CDR1 SQVTM, CDR2 ANQGSEA. Trimming at V came to 6 bases and at J to 2 bases, leaving 16 bases not matched to a gene. CDR3 in amino acids: CSVGSRHGTGPTDTQYF. The DNA for the CDR3 is TGCAGCGTCGGCTCCCGACACGGGACAGGTCCCACAGATACGCAGTATTTT.

This clone was seen only a few times. This chain joins TRBV18 and TRBJ1-3; TRBD1 agrees at 9 bases. The germline gives CDR1 KGHSH, CDR2 LQKENI. The length of the CDR3 is 15 residues. Trimming removed 1 base from V and 3 bases from J; junction bases left unmatched: 1. CDR3 residues: CASSPRTGDGNTIYF. DNA for the CDR3: TGTGCCAGCTCACCACGGACAGGGGATGGAAACACCATATATTTT. Supplemented by reference TRBV18 and TRBJ1-3, the full variable domain reads NAGVMQNPRHLVRRRGQEARLRCSPMKGHSHVYWYRQLPEEGLKFMVYLQKENIIDESGMPKERFSAEFPKEGPSILRIQQVVRGDSAAYFCASSPRTGDGNTIYFGEGSWLTVV.

This clone was seen a few times. The CDR3 sequence is CASSQESWTGNQPQHF. CDR3 nucleotide sequence: TGTGCCAGCAGCCAAGAGAGTTGGACAGGGAATCAGCCCCAGCATTTT. V usage is TRBV7-2 and J usage is TRBJ1-5; TRBD1 agrees at 8 bases. This CDR3 comprises 16 residues. Trimming took 5 bases from V and 4 from J; bases not matched to a gene: 10. Germline lookup yields CDR1 SGHTA and CDR2 FQGNSA.